Listed below are T cell receptor beta chains from one sample, sequenced in a study of cytomegalovirus exposure and HLA in healthy donors. The table came from immunoSEQ multiplex PCR; TCRdb's copy has only in-frame clones and leaves some out. The repertoire has 150,000 to 200,000 clones, 81% of them found once; the top ten carry around 1.9%. Specimen: PBMCs. These receptors were collected from a man between 18 and 35 years old in good health and CMV-seronegative. Each CDR3 is given with its conserved first and last residue. Fields, in order: V gene, clone size, J gene, D gene, CDR3 DNA, CDR3 protein. A D gene is named only where the DNA matches it firmly. Size values are once, few and many counts, or a class for expanded clones, and some rows have none.

TRBV9	-	TRBJ1-1	-	TGTGCCAGCAGTCAGCGGGGCTACGGGACTGAAGCTTTCTTT	CASSQRGYGTEAFF
TRBV5-4	few	TRBJ1-1	-	TGTGCCAGCAGCTTGGAAATAACGGGGACTGAAGCTTTCTTT	CASSLEITGTEAFF
TRBV7-9	-	TRBJ2-7	-	TGTGCCAGCAGCGGCTTCGGCAGGTACTACGAGCAGTACTTC	CASSGFGRYYEQYF
TRBV7-6	-	TRBJ2-5	TRBD2	TGTGCCAGCAGCTTCGGGACTAGCGGCCGGTTGGAGACCCAGTACTTC	CASSFGTSGRLETQYF
TRBV30	-	TRBJ2-2	-	TGTGCCTGGAAAGTCCGACTCGCGAACACCGGGGAGCTGTTTTTT	CAWKVRLANTGELFF
TRBV9	-	TRBJ2-2	-	TGTGCCAGCAGGCTAGCAAGGAACACCGGGGAGCTGTTTTTT	CASRLARNTGELFF
TRBV9	-	TRBJ2-2	TRBD2	TGTGCCAGCAGCCCCCTTCAGCCTAGCGGCAACACCGGGGAGCTGTTTTTT	CASSPLQPSGNTGELFF
TRBV14	-	TRBJ2-7	-	TGTGCCAGCAGCCAAGTAGGGGTGAAAGGCGAGCAGTACTTC	CASSQVGVKGEQYF
TRBV9	-	TRBJ1-2	TRBD1	TGTGCCAGCAGCGTCAGGCCAGGGGACCAGGAAGGGGGCGACTATGGCTACACCTTC	CASSVRPGDQEGGDYGYTF
TRBV11-2	-	TRBJ1-6	-	TGTGCCAGCAGCTTAGCCTTCCCAGCGTCGAATTCACCCCTCCACTTT	CASSLAFPASNSPLHF
TRBV6-5	-	TRBJ2-2	TRBD1	TGTGCCAGCAGTTACTCGGGGACAGCAAACACCGGGGAGCTGTTTTTT	CASSYSGTANTGELFF
TRBV28	-	TRBJ2-2	TRBD1	TGTGCCAGCAGTTTAGGGACAGGATACACCGGGGAGCTGTTTTTT	CASSLGTGYTGELFF
TRBV2	-	TRBJ2-5	TRBD1	TGTGCCAGCACCACACTTACTGAGACAGGGGGCGAGACCCAGTACTTC	CASTTLTETGGETQYF
TRBV6-6	-	TRBJ2-5	-	TGTGCCAGCAGTTACGGCCCTAGGGGGGGGGAAGAGACCCAGTACTTC	CASSYGPRGGEETQYF
TRBV4-3	-	TRBJ2-2	TRBD2	TGCGCCAGCAGCCAAGCATGGGCTAGCGGGAACACCGGGGAGCTGTTTTTT	CASSQAWASGNTGELFF
TRBV25-1	-	TRBJ2-5	-	TGTGCCAGCAGTGAATTGTCGGTGGCAGGACAAGAGACCCAGTACTTC	CASSELSVAGQETQYF
TRBV7-9	-	TRBJ2-5	-	TGTGCCAGCAGCGCAACTCAGGGGACGTACCAAGAGACCCAGTACTTC	CASSATQGTYQETQYF
TRBV5-1	-	TRBJ2-3	-	TGCGCCAGCAGCTTGGGACATGGCACAGATACGCAGTATTTT	CASSLGHGTDTQYF
TRBV29-1	-	TRBJ2-3	TRBD2	TGCAGCGTTAGCGGGAGGGCCACAGATACGCAGTATTTT	CSVSGRATDTQYF
TRBV7-9	-	TRBJ1-3	-	TGTGCCAGCAGCGGTCATAGACAGGACCTCTCTGGAAACACCATATATTTT	CASSGHRQDLSGNTIYF
TRBV19	-	TRBJ1-2	-	TGTGCCAGTAGTCCCTCGGGAGGGAGGAACTATGGCTACACCTTC	CASSPSGGRNYGYTF
TRBV5-6	once	TRBJ1-1	-	TGTGCCAGCAGCTTGGGAGGACTGCCGGGTACTGAAGCTTTCTTT	CASSLGGLPGTEAFF
TRBV7-9	-	TRBJ2-3	TRBD2	TGTGCCAGCAGCGCAGCGGGGGGAGGGACAGATACGCAGTATTTT	CASSAAGGGTDTQYF
TRBV4-3	once	TRBJ1-5	-	TGCGCCAGCAGCCAAGAACCCTTAGAACAGGGGCCCCAGCATTTT	CASSQEPLEQGPQHF
TRBV28	-	TRBJ2-1	-	TGTGCCAGCAGTGTGGGCAGGGCACGGTTGAATGAGCAGTTCTTC	CASSVGRARLNEQFF
TRBV9	-	TRBJ2-5	TRBD2	TGTGCCAGCAGCGTAGGGGGTAGCGGGGTTAAAGAGACCCAGTACTTC	CASSVGGSGVKETQYF
TRBV7-2	-	TRBJ2-7	-	TGTGCCAGCAGCTTAGCTTGGGCGGGTAGCTCCTACGAGCAGTACTTC	CASSLAWAGSSYEQYF
TRBV28	once	TRBJ1-6	-	TGTGCCAGCGGAAGCGGGGGGGGTATGGTTTATTCACCCCTCCACTTT	CASGSGGGMVYSPLHF
TRBV9	few	TRBJ2-3	-	TGTGCCAGCAGCGTGGTAGCTTACCCTAGCACAGATACGCAGTATTTT	CASSVVAYPSTDTQYF
TRBV6-5	few	TRBJ1-2	-	TGTGCCAGCAGTTACTCCAAACAGTACCCCTATGGCTACACCTTC	CASSYSKQYPYGYTF
TRBV7-8	-	TRBJ1-2	-	TGTGCCAGCAGCTTAGGGGGAGGAATGCGTGGCTACACCTTC	CASSLGGGMRGYTF
TRBV5-1	-	TRBJ1-1	TRBD1	TGCGCCAGCAGCTTGGAACCAGGGGGCGGCACTGAAGCTTTCTTT	CASSLEPGGGTEAFF
TRBV4-3	-	TRBJ2-2	TRBD1	TGCGCCAGCAGCCAGGACAGGGGAGACACCGGGGAGCTGTTTTTT	CASSQDRGDTGELFF
TRBV30	-	TRBJ1-1	TRBD1	TGTGCCTGGAGTGACCGACGGACAGGGGGCGCCGGCACTGAAGCTTTCTTT	CAWSDRRTGGAGTEAFF
TRBV27	-	TRBJ2-4	TRBD2	TGTGCCAGCAGTTTAGGGTCTAGCGGGAGAATTCAGTACTTC	CASSLGSSGRIQYF
TRBV6-4	-	TRBJ2-7	-	TGTGCCAGCAGTGACTCAGACTGGTCCTACGAGCAGTACTTC	CASSDSDWSYEQYF
TRBV19	once	TRBJ2-2	TRBD1	TGTGCCAACAAGACAGGGGGCCTCGGGACGGGGGAGCTGTTTTTT	CANKTGGLGTGELFF
TRBV9	-	TRBJ2-1	TRBD2	TGTGCCAGCAGCCCTCGACTAGCGGGGGGATATGAGCAGTTCTTC	CASSPRLAGGYEQFF
TRBV18	-	TRBJ2-5	TRBD1	TGTGCCAGCTCACCATTGATAGGACAGGGTCAGGAGACCCAGTACTTC	CASSPLIGQGQETQYF
TRBV9	-	TRBJ1-4	-	TGTGCCAGCAGTCAGGGATACGATGAAAAACTGTTTTTT	CASSQGYDEKLFF
TRBV18	-	TRBJ2-5	-	TGTGCCAGCTCAGCGAACCAAGAGACCCAGTACTTC	CASSANQETQYF
TRBV7-2	-	TRBJ2-1	-	TGTGCCAGCAGCTTAGCTCCGGCAGGGGGGATTGAGCAGTTCTTC	CASSLAPAGGIEQFF
TRBV28	-	TRBJ1-2	-	-	CASSSSWTGKYGYTF
TRBV19	-	TRBJ2-1	TRBD1	TGTGCCAGTAGGCAGACAGGGGGAAATGAGCAGTTCTTC	CASRQTGGNEQFF
TRBV6-5	-	TRBJ1-5	TRBD1	TGTGCCAGCAGTTCACAGGGGGTAGGCAATCAGCCCCAGCATTTT	CASSSQGVGNQPQHF
TRBV6-4	-	TRBJ2-6	-	TGTGCCAGCAGCCCTGACCCGGGGTCTGGGGCCAACGTCCTGACTTTC	CASSPDPGSGANVLTF
TRBV6-5	-	TRBJ1-5	TRBD1	TGTGCCAGCAGGCGGACAGGGGGAGAGCAGCCCCAGCATTTT	CASRRTGGEQPQHF
TRBV27	-	TRBJ1-4	TRBD1	TGTGCCAGCAGCCCTGAGACAGGGAGGCATGAAAAACTGTTTTTT	CASSPETGRHEKLFF
TRBV5-1	few	TRBJ2-1	TRBD1	TGTGCCAGCAGCCCGGGACAGCAAAGGGGTGAGCAGTTCTTC	CASSPGQQRGEQFF
TRBV7-9	-	TRBJ1-4	TRBD1	TGTGCCAGCAGCCCTGGACAGGGGAGCGAAAAACTGTTTTTT	CASSPGQGSEKLFF
TRBV21-1	-	TRBJ2-5	-	TGTGCCAGCAGCAAGACCCTGGACAGGGCCAGACAAGAGACCCAGTACTTC	CASSKTLDRARQETQYF
TRBV5-6	-	TRBJ2-7	-	TGTGCCAGCAGCTTGGGCAGGGCCTACGAGCAGTACTTC	CASSLGRAYEQYF
TRBV5-8	-	TRBJ2-7	-	TGTGCCAGCAGCCGGTTCGGGCAGGCGGGTTACGAGCAGTACTTC	CASSRFGQAGYEQYF
TRBV5-1	-	TRBJ2-7	-	TGCGCCAGCAGCTTGTGGGCAGGCTACGAGCAGTACTTC	CASSLWAGYEQYF